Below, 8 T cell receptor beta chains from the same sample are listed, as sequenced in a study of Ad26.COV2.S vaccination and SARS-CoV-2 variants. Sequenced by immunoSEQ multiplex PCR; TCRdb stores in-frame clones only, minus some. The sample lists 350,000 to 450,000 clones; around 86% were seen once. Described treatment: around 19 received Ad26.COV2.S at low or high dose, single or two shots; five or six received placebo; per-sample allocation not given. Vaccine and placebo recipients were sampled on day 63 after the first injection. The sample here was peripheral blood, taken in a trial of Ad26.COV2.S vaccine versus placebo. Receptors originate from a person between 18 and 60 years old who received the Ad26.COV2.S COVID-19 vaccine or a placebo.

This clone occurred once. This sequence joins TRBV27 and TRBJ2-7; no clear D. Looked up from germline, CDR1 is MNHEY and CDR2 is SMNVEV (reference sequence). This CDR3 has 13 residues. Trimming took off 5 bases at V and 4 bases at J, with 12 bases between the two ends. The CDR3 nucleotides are TGTGCCAGCAGTCAACGGACGGTTTACGAGCAGTACTTC. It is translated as CASSQRTVYEQYF.

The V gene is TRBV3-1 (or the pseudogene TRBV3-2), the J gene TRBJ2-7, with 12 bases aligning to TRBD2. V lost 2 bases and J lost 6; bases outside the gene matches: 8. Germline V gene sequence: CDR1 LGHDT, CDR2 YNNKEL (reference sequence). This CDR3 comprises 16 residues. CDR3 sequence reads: CASSQLAGGAKLEQYF. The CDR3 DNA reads TGTGCCAGCAGCCAACTAGCGGGGGGGGCAAAACTCGAGCAGTACTTC.

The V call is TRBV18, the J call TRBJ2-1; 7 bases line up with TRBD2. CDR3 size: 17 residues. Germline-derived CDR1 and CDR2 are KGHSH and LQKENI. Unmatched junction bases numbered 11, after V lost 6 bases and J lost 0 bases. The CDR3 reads CASSLSGGTNSYNEQFF. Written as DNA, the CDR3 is TGTGCCAGCTCTCTCTCCGGGGGGACCAACTCCTACAATGAGCAGTTCTTC. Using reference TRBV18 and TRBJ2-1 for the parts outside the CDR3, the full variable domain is NAGVMQNPRHLVRRRGQEARLRCSPMKGHSHVYWYRQLPEEGLKFMVYLQKENIIDESGMPKERFSAEFPKEGPSILRIQQVVRGDSAAYFCASSLSGGTNSYNEQFFGPGTRLTVL.

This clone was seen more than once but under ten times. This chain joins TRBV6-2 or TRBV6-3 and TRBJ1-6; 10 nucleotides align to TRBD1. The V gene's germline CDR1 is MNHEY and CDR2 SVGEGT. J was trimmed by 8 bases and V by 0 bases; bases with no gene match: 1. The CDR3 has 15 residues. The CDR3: CASSYSGTGDSPLHF. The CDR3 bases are TGTGCCAGCAGTTACTCCGGGACAGGGGATTCACCCCTCCACTTT.

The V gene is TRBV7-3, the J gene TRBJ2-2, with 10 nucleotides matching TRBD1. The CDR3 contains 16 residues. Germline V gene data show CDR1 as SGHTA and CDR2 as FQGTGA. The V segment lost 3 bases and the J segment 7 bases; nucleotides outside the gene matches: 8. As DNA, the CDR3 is TGTGCCAGCAGCTTGAGAGGACAGGGGGATGGCGGGGAGCTGTTTTTT. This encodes CASSLRGQGDGGELFF.

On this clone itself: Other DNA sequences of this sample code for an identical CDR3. The CDR3 bases are TGTGCCAGTAGTCTCACAGGGGGACAGCCCCAGCATTTT. This codes for CASSLTGGQPQHF. V is TRBV19 and J is TRBJ1-5, with 8 bases matching TRBD1. The CDR3 has 13 amino acids. Germline-derived CDR1 and CDR2 are LNHDA and SQIVND (reference sequence). V lost 5 bases, J lost 7 bases, and 4 bases stayed unmatched.

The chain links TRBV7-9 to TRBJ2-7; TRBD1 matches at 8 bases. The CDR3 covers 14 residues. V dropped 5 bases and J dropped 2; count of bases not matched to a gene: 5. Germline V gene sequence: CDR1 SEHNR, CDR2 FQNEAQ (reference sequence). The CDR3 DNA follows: TGTGCCAGCAGCACACGGACAGGGACCTACGAGCAGTACTTC. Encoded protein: CASSTRTGTYEQYF.

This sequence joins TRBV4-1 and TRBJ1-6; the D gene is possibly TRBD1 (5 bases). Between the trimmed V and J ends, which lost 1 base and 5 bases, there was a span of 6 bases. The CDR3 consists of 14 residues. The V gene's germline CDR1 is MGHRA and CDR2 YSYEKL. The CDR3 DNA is TGCGCCAGCAGCCAAGGCAGGGATAATTCACCCCTCCACTTT. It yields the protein CASSQGRDNSPLHF.